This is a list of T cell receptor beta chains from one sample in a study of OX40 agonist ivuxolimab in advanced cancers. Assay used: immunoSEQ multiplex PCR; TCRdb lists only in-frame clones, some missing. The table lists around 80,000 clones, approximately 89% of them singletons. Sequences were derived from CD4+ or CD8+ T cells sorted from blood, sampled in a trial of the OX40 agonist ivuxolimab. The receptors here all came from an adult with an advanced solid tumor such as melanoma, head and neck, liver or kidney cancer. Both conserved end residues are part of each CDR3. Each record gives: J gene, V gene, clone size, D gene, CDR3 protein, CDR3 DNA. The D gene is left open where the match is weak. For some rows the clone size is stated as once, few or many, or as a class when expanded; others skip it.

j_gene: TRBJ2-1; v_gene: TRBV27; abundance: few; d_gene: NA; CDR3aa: CASSLNRLAKGQQFF; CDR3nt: TGTGCCAGCAGTTTAAACCGGTTGGCCAAGGGCCAGCAGTTCTTC
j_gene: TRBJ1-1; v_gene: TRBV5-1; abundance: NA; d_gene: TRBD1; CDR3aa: CASSAPDRGKVAFGAFF; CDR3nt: TGCGCCAGCAGCGCCCCGGACAGGGGGAAGGTGGCTTTCGGGGCTTTCTTT
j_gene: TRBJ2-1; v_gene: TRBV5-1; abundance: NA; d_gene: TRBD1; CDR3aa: CASSPWTGSSYNEQFF; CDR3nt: TGCGCCAGCAGCCCATGGACAGGGAGCTCCTACAATGAGCAGTTCTTC
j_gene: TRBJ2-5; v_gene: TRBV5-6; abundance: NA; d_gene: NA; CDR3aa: CASSLRGGRKETQYF; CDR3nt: TGTGCCAGCAGCTTGCGAGGGGGGCGGAAAGAGACCCAGTACTTC
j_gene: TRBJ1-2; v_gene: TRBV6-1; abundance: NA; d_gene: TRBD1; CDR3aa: CASSVNTQTGGSDGYTF; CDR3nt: TGTGCCAGCAGTGTAAACACCCAGACAGGGGGCTCGGATGGCTACACCTTC
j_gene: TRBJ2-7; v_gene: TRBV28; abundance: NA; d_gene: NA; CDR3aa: CASFSGTPSREQYF; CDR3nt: TGTGCCAGTTTTTCCGGGACTCCCTCACGCGAGCAGTACTTC
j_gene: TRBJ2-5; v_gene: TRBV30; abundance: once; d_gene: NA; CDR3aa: CAWSVGRVETQYF; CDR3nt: TGTGCCTGGAGTGTCGGCAGGGTAGAGACCCAGTACTTC
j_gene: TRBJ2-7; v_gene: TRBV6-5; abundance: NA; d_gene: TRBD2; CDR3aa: CASSYFPSGTYEQYF; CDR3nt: TGTGCCAGCAGTTACTTTCCCAGCGGGACCTACGAGCAGTACTTC
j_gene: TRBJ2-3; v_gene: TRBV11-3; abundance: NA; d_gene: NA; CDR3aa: CASSFGGGTDTQYF; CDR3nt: TGTGCCAGCAGCTTCGGAGGGGGCACAGATACGCAGTATTTT
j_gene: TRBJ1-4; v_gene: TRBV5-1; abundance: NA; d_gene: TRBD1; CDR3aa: CASSLGQGMKRLFF; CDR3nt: TGCGCCAGCAGCTTGGGACAGGGAATGAAAAGACTGTTTTTT
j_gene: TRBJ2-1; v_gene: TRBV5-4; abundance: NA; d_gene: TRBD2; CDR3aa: CASSVGGRMNEQFF; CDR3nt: TGTGCCAGCAGCGTGGGGGGGAGAATGAATGAGCAGTTCTTC
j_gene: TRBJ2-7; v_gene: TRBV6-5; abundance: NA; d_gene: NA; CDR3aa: CASSYSAPIVEQYF; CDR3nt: TGTGCCAGCAGTTACTCCGCCCCAATTGTCGAGCAGTACTTC
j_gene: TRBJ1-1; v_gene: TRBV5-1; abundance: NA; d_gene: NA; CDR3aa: CASRVDRMNTEAFF; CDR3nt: TGCGCCAGCAGGGTAGACAGGATGAACACTGAAGCTTTCTTT
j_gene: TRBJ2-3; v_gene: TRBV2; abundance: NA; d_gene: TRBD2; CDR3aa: CASRATSGGNTQYF; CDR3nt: TGTGCCAGCAGGGCCACTAGCGGGGGTAATACGCAGTATTTT
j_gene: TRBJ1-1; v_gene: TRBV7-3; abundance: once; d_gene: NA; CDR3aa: CASSLVGLNTEAFF; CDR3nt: TGTGCCAGCAGCTTAGTGGGCCTGAACACTGAAGCTTTCTTT
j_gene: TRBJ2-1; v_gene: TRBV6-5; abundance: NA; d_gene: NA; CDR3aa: CASRTPQGFADEQFF; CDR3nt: TGTGCCAGCAGAACACCTCAGGGGTTCGCTGATGAGCAGTTCTTC
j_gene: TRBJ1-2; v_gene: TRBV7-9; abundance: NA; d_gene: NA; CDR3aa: CASSLQLQSSTDGYTF; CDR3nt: TGTGCCAGCAGCTTACAATTGCAGTCGAGTACCGATGGCTACACCTTC
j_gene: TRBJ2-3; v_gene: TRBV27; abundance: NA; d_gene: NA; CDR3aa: CASRRASADTQYF; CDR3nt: TGTGCCAGCAGGAGGGCTAGCGCAGATACGCAGTATTTT
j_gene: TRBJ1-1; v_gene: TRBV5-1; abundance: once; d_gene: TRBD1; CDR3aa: CASSRTGLSTEAFF; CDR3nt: TGCGCCAGCAGTCGGACAGGTTTGTCCACTGAAGCTTTCTTT
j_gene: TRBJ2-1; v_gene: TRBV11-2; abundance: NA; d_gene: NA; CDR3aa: CASSLDYEANEQFF; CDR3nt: TGTGCCAGCAGCTTAGATTATGAGGCCAATGAGCAGTTCTTC
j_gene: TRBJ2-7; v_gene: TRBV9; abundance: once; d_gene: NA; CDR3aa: CASSVASGGIYEQYF; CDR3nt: TGTGCCAGCAGCGTAGCGTCCGGCGGAATCTACGAGCAGTACTTC
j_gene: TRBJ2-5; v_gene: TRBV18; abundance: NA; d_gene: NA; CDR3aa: CASSPIRSGETQYF; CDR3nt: TGTGCCAGCTCACCAATAAGATCGGGAGAGACCCAGTACTTC
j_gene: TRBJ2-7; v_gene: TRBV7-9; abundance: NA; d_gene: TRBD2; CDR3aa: CASSLGAGVLDEQYF; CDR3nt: TGTGCCAGCAGCTTAGGGGCGGGGGTGTTGGACGAGCAGTACTTC
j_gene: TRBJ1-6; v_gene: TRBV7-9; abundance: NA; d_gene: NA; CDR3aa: CASSLGAINSPLHF; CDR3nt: TGTGCCAGCAGCTTAGGAGCGATTAATTCACCCCTCCACTTT
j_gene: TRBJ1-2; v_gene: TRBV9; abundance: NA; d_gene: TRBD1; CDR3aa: CASSAQGAAMDGYTF; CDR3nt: TGTGCCAGCAGCGCACAGGGGGCAGCGATGGATGGCTACACCTTC
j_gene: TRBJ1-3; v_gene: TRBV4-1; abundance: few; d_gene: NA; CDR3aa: CASSQVPGNTIYF; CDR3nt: TGCGCCAGCAGCCAAGTTCCTGGAAACACCATATATTTT
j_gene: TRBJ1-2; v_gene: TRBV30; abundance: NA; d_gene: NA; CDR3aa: CAWSVPSRQVQDGYTF; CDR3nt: TGTGCCTGGAGTGTGCCCTCGAGGCAGGTCCAAGATGGCTACACCTTC
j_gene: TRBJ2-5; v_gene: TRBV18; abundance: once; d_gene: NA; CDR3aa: CASSPTTGETQYF; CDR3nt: TGTGCCAGCTCCCCAACGACGGGAGAGACCCAGTACTTC